This T cell receptor beta chain came from a study of T cells after yellow fever vaccination. Study-wide results and limits: Across the CD4 and CD8 compartments, a small share of clonotypes was present in both. Compared with primary, the secondary response was weaker and peaked at day 5, not 15. Contaminants from the bulk population, in the form of abundant clonotypes, could be found in FACS-sorted repertoires. Clones from primary vaccination mostly reappeared after the booster (around 97% CD4, around 90% CD8).

TCRdb re-called the 5' RACE reads through MiXCR, storing one row per CDR3 protein. This sample yields 70,000 or so distinct CDR3 sequences, of which under 6.5% are seen a single time; about 2% belongs to the top ten. Germline values: CDR1 LGHNA, CDR2 YNFKEQ. This CDR3 is 14 amino acids long. To note about this clonotype: The antigen remains unidentified. A junction end diverges from the germline sequence, so it may reflect a read error.

The sequence was collected from a man between 18 and 29 years old who received the YFV17D yellow fever vaccine. This sequence joins TRBV4-2 and TRBJ1-1; D ambiguous. The sample was CD4+ T cells sorted from PBMCs, taken roughly 15 days after the first yellow fever vaccination. This chain's CDR3 is CAISPGIMNTEAFF. The CDR3 bases are TGTGCCATCAGCCCCGGGATCATGAACACTGAAGCTTTCTTT.